The T cell receptor beta chain described here comes from a study of Ad26.COV2.S vaccination and SARS-CoV-2 variants. The treatment: 15 to 20 received Ad26.COV2.S at low or high dose, single or two shots; roughly five received placebo; per-sample allocation not given. It was on day 63 after the first vaccine or placebo injection that samples were taken. An Ad26 vector expressing Wuhan-strain SARS-CoV-2 spike served as the vaccine. With V trimmed by 2 bases and J by 8 bases, 12 bases remained unmatched. CDR1 LNHDA and CDR2 SQIVND come from the germline V gene (reference sequence). This CDR3 has 17 amino acids. Sequencing used immunoSEQ multiplex PCR; TCRdb keeps in-frame clones, though not all of them. The table has about 400,000 clones, 83% seen once.

The genes are TRBV19 and TRBJ1-6; 7 bases line up with TRBD1. The receptor comes from a person between 18 and 60 years old who received the Ad26.COV2.S COVID-19 vaccine or a placebo. The source was peripheral blood, collected in a trial of Ad26.COV2.S vaccine versus placebo. CDR3 loop: CASSIQQGFPGYSPLHF. CDR3 in DNA: TGTGCCAGTAGTATACAACAGGGGTTCCCTGGATATTCACCCCTCCACTTT.